The 9 T cell receptor beta chains reported below all come from one sample, sequenced in a study of shared clonotypes between healthy human individuals. Some clones are missing from TCRdb's copy, which holds only in-frame ones; the method was immunoSEQ multiplex PCR. The table records under 1,900,000 clones, around 98.5% of them present only once. Input material: naive CD4+ T cells sorted from blood. Subset indicated: CD45RA+ positively selected. The receptor set was obtained from a man aged 30-40 years in good health.

V and J are TRBV4-1 and TRBJ2-7; 7 bases agree with TRBD1. Germline loops: CDR1 MGHRA, CDR2 YSYEKL. The CDR3 has 15 amino acids. V trimming: 4 bases; J trimming: 2 bases; junction bases outside the gene matches: 8. CDR3 in DNA: TGCGCCAGCAGCCCTAGGGGACAGACTACCTACGAGCAGTACTTC. This translates into CASSPRGQTTYEQYF.

The V and J genes are TRBV9 and TRBJ2-7, with 9 bases aligning to TRBD2. Germline V gene lookup returns CDR1 SGDLS and CDR2 YYNGEE. The CDR3 is made up of 15 amino acids. Trimming took 0 bases from V and 3 from J; bases not matched to a gene: 4. The DNA of the CDR3 is TGTGCCAGCAGCGTAGGGACTAGCGATCACTACGAGCAGTACTTC. It is translated as CASSVGTSDHYEQYF.

The rearrangement uses TRBV12-5 and TRBJ2-7; D tentatively fits TRBD1 or TRBD2 (6 bases each). CDR1 and CDR2 (germline): LGHNT, FRNRAP. With 5 bases removed from V and 5 bases from J, the gap between germline ends came to 10 bases. This CDR3 is built from 12 residues. CDR3 bases: TGTGCTAGTGGTCTAGGGGGGCACGAGCAGTACTTC. Amino acid sequence: CASGLGGHEQYF. Filled out from reference TRBV12-5 and TRBJ2-7, the complete variable domain reads DARVTQTPRHKVTEMGQEVTMRCQPILGHNTVFWYRQTMMQGLELLAYFRNRAPLDDSGMPKDRFSAEMPDATLATLKIQPSEPRDSAVYFCASGLGGHEQYFGPGTRLTVT.

This clone was counted once. This chain uses TRBV20-1 with TRBJ1-2; no clear D. Trimming stripped 0 bases from V and 6 bases from J, with 5 bases between. CDR1 is DFQATT and CDR2 is SNEGSKA in the germline V gene (reference sequence). The CDR3 runs to 11 residues. The CDR3 bases are TGCAGTGCTAGAGAGGCCCATGGCTACACCTTC. Amino acid sequence: CSAREAHGYTF.

The chain uses TRBV5-1 and TRBJ2-7; 7 bases align to TRBD1. The CDR3 is 15 residues long. Germline V gene lookup returns CDR1 SGHRS and CDR2 YFSETQ. Trimming at V came to 2 bases and at J to 0 bases, leaving 5 bases not matched to a gene. This CDR3 is CASSLGGKNSYEQYF. CDR3 sequence (DNA): TGCGCCAGCAGCTTAGGGGGCAAAAACTCCTACGAGCAGTACTTC.

This rearrangement joins TRBV5-1 to TRBJ2-3; 13 bases map to TRBD2. Germline loops: CDR1 SGHRS, CDR2 YFSETQ. This CDR3 has 19 amino acids. With V trimmed by 3 bases and J by 1 base, 11 bases remained unmatched. The CDR3 nucleotides read TGCGCCAGCAGCTCGAGGACTAGCGGGAGAAGGATAGGCACAGATACGCAGTATTTT. Protein sequence: CASSSRTSGRRIGTDTQYF.

The rearrangement uses TRBV5-1 and TRBJ2-3; 8 bases match TRBD2. Germline V gene data show CDR1 as SGHRS and CDR2 as YFSETQ. The CDR3 consists of 14 residues. The V segment lost 3 bases and the J segment 6 bases; nucleotides outside the gene matches: 6. CDR3 nucleotides: TGCGCCAGCAGCTCCGTTCGGGAGGGGGATACGCAGTATTTT. This encodes CASSSVREGDTQYF. Full variable domain (missing parts from reference TRBV5-1 and TRBJ2-3): KAGVTQTPRYLIKTRGQQVTLSCSPISGHRSVSWYQQTPGQGLQFLFEYFSETQRNKGNFPGRFSGRQFSNSRSEMNVSTLELGDSALYLCASSSVREGDTQYFGPGTRLTVL.

This clone has only one observation. The genes are TRBV7-9 and TRBJ2-5; the D is unclear. Germline CDR1 reads SEHNR; CDR2 reads FQNEAQ (reference sequence). Deletions cut 0 bases from V and 5 bases from J, with 4 bases between. This CDR3 contains 12 residues. Written as DNA, the CDR3 is TGTGCCAGCAGCTTAGCGTTGGAGACCCAGTACTTC. Its translation is CASSLALETQYF. The variable domain in full, with the rest retrieved from reference TRBV7-9 and TRBJ2-5, is DTGVSQNPRHKITKRGQNVTFRCDPISEHNRLYWYRQTLGQGPEFLTYFQNEAQLEKSRLLSDRFSAERPKGSFSTLEIQRTEQGDSAMYLCASSLALETQYFGPGTRLLVL.

The V gene is TRBV5-1, the J gene TRBJ2-7; 10 bases align to TRBD2. The J segment lost 0 bases and the V segment lost 4 bases, leaving 13 bases of the junction unmatched. Looked up from germline, CDR1 is SGHRS and CDR2 is YFSETQ. The CDR3 sequence is 18 residues long. The CDR3 sequence: CASSPRGLLAGLSYEQYF. For the CDR3, the DNA is TGCGCCAGCAGCCCTAGGGGTTTACTAGCGGGACTCTCCTACGAGCAGTACTTC. The whole variable domain, filled in from reference TRBV5-1 and TRBJ2-7, reads KAGVTQTPRYLIKTRGQQVTLSCSPISGHRSVSWYQQTPGQGLQFLFEYFSETQRNKGNFPGRFSGRQFSNSRSEMNVSTLELGDSALYLCASSPRGLLAGLSYEQYFGPGTRLTVT.